One T cell receptor (beta chain) is described in this entry. The target antigen is unknown. The data stem from a study of Ad26.COV2.S vaccination and SARS-CoV-2 variants. Study conclusions and caveats: Possibly, TCR breadth and depth analyses underestimated total T cell responses.

The treatment here: over 15 received Ad26.COV2.S at low or high dose, single or two shots; about 5 received placebo; per-sample allocation not given. Sampling happened 63 days after the first vaccine or placebo injection. The assay was immunoSEQ multiplex PCR, and TCRdb's table has in-frame clones only and misses some. This table has about 440,000 clones, around 91% appearing once. This TCR was recovered from a person aged 18-65 years who received the Ad26.COV2.S COVID-19 vaccine or a placebo. Sequenced here: peripheral blood, sampled in a trial of Ad26.COV2.S vaccine versus placebo.

Here the CDR3 reads CASSLMTSGYTDTQYF. The CDR3 nucleotides are TGCGCCAGCAGCCTAATGACTAGCGGCTACACAGATACGCAGTATTTT. The gene calls are TRBV4-3 and TRBJ2-3; TRBD2 agrees at 9 bases. The CDR3 loop spans 16 amino acids. Germline V gene lookup returns CDR1 LGHNA and CDR2 YSLEER. Trimming at V came to 4 bases and at J to 2 bases, leaving 7 bases not matched to a gene.